These 20 T cell receptor beta chains share one sample of origin, sequenced in a study of cytotoxic CD8 clonotypes in ibrutinib-treated CLL. The table came from immunoSEQ multiplex PCR; TCRdb's copy has only in-frame clones and leaves some out. The table lists 30,000 to 40,000 clones, 69% of them singletons. Here the sequenced sample was PBMCs, taken before ibrutinib treatment. These receptors were obtained from a human donor with chronic lymphocytic leukemia.

The rearrangement uses TRBV7-2 and TRBJ1-6; D ambiguous. Germline V gives CDR1 SGHTA, CDR2 FQGNSA. This CDR3 has 14 residues. V dropped 2 bases and J dropped 7 bases, with 9 bases sitting between them. This CDR3 is CASSLKLGNSPLHF. CDR3 coding DNA: TGTGCCAGCAGCTTAAAATTGGGGAATTCACCCCTCCACTTT.

The J gene is TRBJ2-2, the V gene TRBV19, with 8 bases matching TRBD2. Losses at the gene ends were 7 bases for V and 2 bases for J; bases not matched to a gene: 6. This CDR3 spans 15 amino acids. Germline V gives CDR1 LNHDA, CDR2 SQIVND (reference sequence). CDR3 sequence: CASISGRSNTGELFF. In DNA form, the CDR3 reads TGTGCCAGTATAAGCGGGAGATCCAACACCGGGGAGCTGTTTTTT. Drawing the rest from reference TRBV19 and TRBJ2-2, the complete variable domain is DGGITQSPKYLFRKEGQNVTLSCEQNLNHDAMYWYRQDPGQGLRLIYYSQIVNDFQKGDIAEGYSVSREKKESFPLTVTSAQKNPTAFYLCASISGRSNTGELFFGEGSRLTVL.

The chain has TRBV6-6 and TRBJ1-5, with D possibly matching TRBD1 (5 bases). Trimming pared 4 bases from V and 0 bases from J, leaving 7 bases between. Per the germline V gene, CDR1 is MNHNY and CDR2 is SVGAGI (reference sequence). This CDR3 contains 14 residues. The CDR3 bases are TGTGCCAGCAGTTCCGACAGTAGCAATCAGCCCCAGCATTTT. Translated, it gives CASSSDSSNQPQHF.

This chain connects TRBV30 to TRBJ1-5; D uncertain. The CDR3 loop spans 13 amino acids. V lost 0 bases to trimming and J lost 4 bases, with 7 bases between them. Germline V gives CDR1 GTSNPN, CDR2 SVGIG (reference sequence). CDR3 amino acids: CAWSVRENQPQHF. DNA of the CDR3: TGTGCCTGGAGTGTACGGGAAAATCAGCCCCAGCATTTT. The full variable domain, completed using reference TRBV30 and TRBJ1-5, is SQTIHQWPATLVQPVGSPLSLECTVEGTSNPNLYWYRQAAGRGLQLLFYSVGIGQISSEVPQNLSASRPQDRQFILSSKKLLLSDSGFYLCAWSVRENQPQHFGDGTRLSIL.

Only a few counts were recorded for this clone. V usage is TRBV19 and J usage is TRBJ1-5, with a tentative D call TRBD1 (6 bases). This CDR3 is built from 15 residues. V lost 7 bases and J 4 bases, leaving 17 bases between the germline ends. The germline V gene encodes CDR1 LNHDA and CDR2 SQIVND (reference sequence). In DNA form, the CDR3 reads TGTGCCAGTATGTTGGGGGGGGCGTTAAATCAGCCCCAGCATTTT. As protein: CASMLGGALNQPQHF.

The chain carries TRBV7-3 and TRBJ1-2; D is ambiguous. CDR1 is SGHTA and CDR2 is FQGTGA in the germline V gene. V was trimmed by 0 bases and J by 8 bases, leaving 10 bases between them. This CDR3 has 13 amino acids. The DNA of the CDR3 is TGTGCCAGCAGCTTAACTGCGCAAATGGGCTACACCTTC. This gives the protein CASSLTAQMGYTF.

This rearrangement joins TRBV19 to TRBJ2-2, with D unresolved. Deletions cut 6 bases from V and 3 bases from J, with 2 bases between. CDR1 LNHDA and CDR2 SQIVND come from the germline V gene (reference sequence). The CDR3 sequence is 11 residues long. Here the CDR3 reads CASRDTGELFF. CDR3 bases: TGTGCCAGTAGGGACACCGGGGAGCTGTTTTTT.

This clone was seen a handful of times. The chain is built from TRBV6-6 and TRBJ2-1; TRBD2 matches at 7 bases. Losses at the gene ends were 6 bases for V and 7 bases for J; bases not matched to a gene: 9. The CDR3 is made up of 14 amino acids. CDR1 and CDR2 from the germline V gene are MNHNY and SVGAGI (reference sequence). The CDR3 spells CASRFYGGENEQFF. The CDR3, as DNA: TGTGCCAGCAGATTCTATGGGGGGGAGAATGAGCAGTTCTTC.

The chain combines TRBV28 with TRBJ1-4; TRBD1 matches 8 bases. There are 11 residues in the CDR3. The V gene end was trimmed by 2 bases and the J gene end by 15 bases; junction bases not matched to a gene: 2. The V gene's germline CDR1 is MDHEN and CDR2 SYDVKM. This CDR3 is CASSLNRGLFF. The CDR3 DNA is TGTGCCAGCAGTTTAAACAGGGGGTTGTTTTTT.

This clone is categorized as medium-sized. This rearrangement joins TRBV6-5 to TRBJ1-1; maybe TRBD1 (5 bases). Between the trimmed V and J ends, which lost 6 bases and 4 bases, there was a span of 12 bases. Germline V gives CDR1 MNHEY, CDR2 SVGAGI. There are 13 residues in the CDR3. This chain's CDR3 is CASRPGPSTEAFF. Written as DNA, the CDR3 is TGTGCCAGCAGACCGGGACCGAGCACTGAAGCTTTCTTT.

The CDR3 reads CASSFDMAGIQPQHF. The CDR3 DNA sequence: TGTGCCAGCAGTTTCGATATGGCAGGGATTCAGCCCCAGCATTTT. This chain links TRBV28 with TRBJ1-5, with D perhaps matching TRBD1 (5 bases). Germline CDR1 reads MDHEN; CDR2 reads SYDVKM. Trimming took off 3 bases at V and 6 bases at J, with 15 bases between the two ends. The CDR3 is made up of 15 amino acids.

This chain uses TRBV7-9 with TRBJ2-3, with 8 positions matching TRBD2. V was pared by 4 bases and J by 0 bases, with 6 bases of the junction left unmatched. This CDR3 is built from 16 residues. Germline V gene lookup returns CDR1 SEHNR and CDR2 FQNEAQ (reference sequence). The CDR3 region is CASSSTGGISTDTQYF. The CDR3, as DNA: TGTGCCAGCAGCTCGACGGGGGGGATTAGCACAGATACGCAGTATTTT.

The V and J genes are TRBV6-5 and TRBJ1-1, with a weak D call TRBD1 (5 bases). The CDR3 has 15 residues. V was trimmed by 7 bases and J by 2 bases, leaving 17 bases between them. In germline, CDR1 is MNHEY, CDR2 SVGAGI. The CDR3 here is CASTPPGVVNTEAFF. The DNA of the CDR3 is TGTGCCAGCACCCCCCCGGGGGTAGTAAACACTGAAGCTTTCTTT.

The rearrangement joins TRBV7-3 to TRBJ2-3, with a weak D call TRBD2 (5 bases). With 4 bases removed from V and 3 bases from J, the gap between germline ends came to 8 bases. CDR1 is SGHTA, CDR2 FQGTGA, per germline. This CDR3 has 13 amino acids. The CDR3 DNA reads as TGTGCCAGCAGCTCGGACTTGACAGATACGCAGTATTTT. Translation gives CASSSDLTDTQYF.

The chain couples TRBV6-5 to TRBJ2-7; D may be TRBD1 (8 bases). The V end lost 6 bases, the J end lost 3 bases, and 15 bases lay between the germline ends. Germline CDR1 and CDR2: MNHEY and SVGAGI. This CDR3 comprises 14 residues. As DNA, the CDR3 is TGTGCCAGCAGCACAGGGGGGGATGGCTACGAGCAGTACTTC. It codes for CASSTGGDGYEQYF.

The chain employs TRBV27 and TRBJ2-3; D gene ambiguous. Germline CDR1 MNHEY, CDR2 SMNVEV (reference sequence). Trimming took off 7 bases at V and 7 bases at J, with 12 bases between the two ends. This CDR3 region has 12 residues. The CDR3 region is CASKASTNTQYF. CDR3 DNA sequence: TGTGCCAGCAAGGCTTCAACAAATACGCAGTATTTT.

This clone was detected a few times. V and J are TRBV27 and TRBJ1-1; possible D gene TRBD1, 5 bases. V was trimmed by 9 bases and J by 7 bases, leaving 9 bases between them. The CDR3 length is 10 residues. Germline V gives CDR1 MNHEY, CDR2 SMNVEV (reference sequence). The CDR3 bases are TGTGCCAGTGGGGGAGTTGAAGCTTTCTTT. It is translated as CASGGVEAFF.

CDR3 nucleotides: TGTGCCAGCTCACAGAGGGTCAATGAGCAGTTCTTC. Translated: CASSQRVNEQFF. The rearrangement joins TRBV18 to TRBJ2-1; TRBD2 is a possible D gene (5 bases). CDR1 is KGHSH and CDR2 is LQKENI in the germline V gene. The CDR3 has 12 amino acids. Trimming removed 4 bases at V and 6 bases at J, with 7 bases between.

This clone has just one count. The J gene is TRBJ2-3, the V gene TRBV7-9; the D gene is possibly TRBD1 (5 bases). V lost 1 base to trimming and J lost 2 bases, with 7 bases between them. Germline V lookup: CDR1 SEHNR, CDR2 FQNEAQ (reference sequence). CDR3 length: 14 residues. The CDR3 region is CASSLGQPTDTQYF. The CDR3 DNA reads as TGTGCCAGCAGCTTAGGACAGCCCACAGATACGCAGTATTTT.

The chain carries TRBV27 and TRBJ2-2, with D tentatively TRBD2 (7 bases). The CDR3 spans 16 residues. CDR1 and CDR2 (germline): MNHEY, SMNVEV (reference sequence). With 1 base removed from V and 3 bases from J, the gap between germline ends came to 12 bases. The CDR3 nucleotides read TGTGCCAGCAGTTTATTTGAGGGGGGGTACACCGGGGAGCTGTTTTTT. It translates to CASSLFEGGYTGELFF.